The present T cell receptor beta chain was sequenced within a study of T-cell reconstitution after alpha-beta-depleted transplantation in children. Deletions cut 3 bases from V and 0 bases from J, with 10 bases between. The CDR3 covers 14 residues. Germline CDR1 and CDR2: SQVTM and ANQGSEA. Preparing the TCRbeta library involved the use of unique molecular identifiers. TCRdb independently ran MiXCR on the PCR reads; one entry per CDR3 protein. There are 200,000 or so distinct CDR3 sequences in the sample; just under 6.5% occur only once, and around 4.4% lies in the top ten. Study conclusions and caveats: At around two months after transplant, the alpha-beta T cells were reportedly derived from several hundred expanded clones that came from non-depleted graft cells.

This clonotype was detected many times. Antigen unknown. The sequencing used PBMCs, collected before TCRalphabeta/CD19-depleted stem cell transplant. The sequence derives from a girl under three years old with combined immunodeficiency, due to receive a stem cell transplant. The V call is TRBV29-1, the J call TRBJ2-3; D unresolved. DNA for the CDR3: TGCAGCGTTGAGCTAGAATCTAGCACAGATACGCAGTATTTT. Its protein product is CSVELESSTDTQYF.